These 29 T cell receptor beta chains were sequenced from one sample in a study. TCRdb re-called the 5' RACE reads through MiXCR, storing one row per CDR3 protein. Of tens of thousands of distinct CDR3 sequences in the sample, more than 25% were seen once. The source material was tumor-infiltrating naive CD4+ T cells sorted from the breast tumor. Subset given: naive CD4+ T cells, CD4+CD45RA+CD25-. These receptors all stem from a female donor with breast cancer.

The J gene is TRBJ2-7, the V gene TRBV4-1; maybe TRBD2 (6 bases). The CDR3 totals 13 residues. Germline-derived CDR1 and CDR2 are MGHRA and YSYEKL. V dropped 1 base and J dropped 6 bases, with 10 bases sitting between them. CDR3 region: CASSQGLGGEQYF. The CDR3 nucleotides are TGCGCCAGCAGCCAAGGTCTGGGGGGCGAGCAGTACTTC.

This clonotype was counted only a few times. With a much larger clone just one base away, this may be a read error. The chain recombines TRBV7-6 with TRBJ2-1; D unresolved. V gave up 4 bases and J gave up 4 bases, with 8 bases separating them. Germline CDR1 and CDR2: SGHVS and FNYEAQ. The CDR3 is made up of 13 amino acids. DNA of the CDR3: TGTGCCAGCAGCTCTCAGCGTTACAATGAGCAGTTCTTC. Translated, it gives CASSSQRYNEQFF.

This clonotype appeared many times. J is TRBJ2-1 and V is TRBV15; tentatively, D is TRBD2 (6 bases). The V gene's germline CDR1 is LNHNV and CDR2 YYDKDF (reference sequence). V lost 1 base to trimming and J lost 4 bases, with 20 bases between them. CDR3 length equals 18 residues. The CDR3 protein is CATSRVAGWGVSYNEQFF. In DNA, the CDR3 is TGTGCCACCAGCAGAGTCGCGGGATGGGGTGTCTCGTACAATGAGCAGTTCTTC.

In its sample, this clonotype was seen many times. The chain recombines TRBV6-5 with TRBJ2-1; 13 nucleotides match TRBD2. CDR1 is MNHEY, CDR2 SVGAGI, per germline. V trimming: 5 bases; J trimming: 8 bases; junction bases outside the gene matches: 6. This CDR3 comprises 15 residues. In DNA form, the CDR3 reads TGTGCCAGCAGTACCGGGACTAGCGGGGTCTATGAGCAGTTCTTC. Its translation is CASSTGTSGVYEQFF.

The genes are TRBV19 and TRBJ2-1; 9 bases match TRBD2. There are 16 residues in the CDR3. Germline trimming cut 8 bases from V and 0 bases from J; bases unmatched to any gene: 8. Germline V lookup: CDR1 LNHDA, CDR2 SQIVND (reference sequence). Here the CDR3 DNA reads TGTGCCAGTGGTCCGTTAGCGGGAGCCTCCTACAATGAGCAGTTCTTC. Residues: CASGPLAGASYNEQFF. Together with reference TRBV19 and TRBJ2-1, the CDR3 gives the full variable domain: DGGITQSPKYLFRKEGQNVTLSCEQNLNHDAMYWYRQDPGQGLRLIYYSQIVNDFQKGDIAEGYSVSREKKESFPLTVTSAQKNPTAFYLCASGPLAGASYNEQFFGPGTRLTVL.

The table lists this clonotype with a few counts. The chain joins TRBV4-1 to TRBJ2-7; D might be TRBD2 (6 bases). Looked up from germline, CDR1 is MGHRA and CDR2 is YSYEKL. Trimming stripped 1 base from V and 2 bases from J, with 9 bases between. This CDR3 contains 14 residues. The CDR3 sequence is CASSQAGDAYEQYF. In nucleotides, the CDR3 is TGCGCCAGCAGCCAAGCGGGGGACGCCTACGAGCAGTACTTC.

In regard to this clonotype: At one end the junction does not follow the germline gene, possibly because of a read error. Here the CDR3 reads CVSSGQGSTDTQYF. The CDR3 nucleotides read TGTGTCAGCAGCGGACAGGGCTCCACAGATACGCAGTATTTT. The gene calls are TRBV5-6 and TRBJ2-3, with TRBD1 matching over 8 bases. The CDR3 has 14 amino acids. Looked up from germline, CDR1 is SGHDT and CDR2 is YYEEEE.

This clonotype was found a few times. This may be a read error, as it is one base from a much larger clone. V usage is TRBV7-3 and J usage is TRBJ2-1, with 12 bases that match TRBD1. This CDR3 spans 14 amino acids. CDR1 and CDR2 (germline): SGHTA, FQGTGA. CDR3 amino acids: CASGLGTGGVEQFF. CDR3 bases: TGTGCCAGCGGCTTAGGGACAGGGGGCGTTGAGCAGTTCTTC.

This chain uses TRBV29-1 with TRBJ2-7; 7 nucleotides match TRBD2. This CDR3 is built from 15 residues. CDR1 SQVTM and CDR2 ANQGSEA come from the germline V gene. The V gene end was trimmed by 6 bases and the J gene end by 4 bases; junction bases not matched to a gene: 15. The CDR3 DNA is TGCAGCGTCGCCCCGCCCGCGGGAGAGGTTTACGAGCAGTACTTC. Translated: CSVAPPAGEVYEQYF.

V usage is TRBV7-8 and J usage is TRBJ2-1; 11 bases map to TRBD1. CDR3 length: 15 residues. The germline V gene has CDR1 SGHVS and CDR2 FQNEAQ. V was clipped by 5 bases and J by 3 bases; unmatched bases: 3. The CDR3 DNA follows: TGTGCCAGCAGCCTGGACAGGGGGCTCTACAATGAGCAGTTCTTC. Protein: CASSLDRGLYNEQFF. Variable domain in full (rest from reference TRBV7-8 and TRBJ2-1): GAGVSQSPRYKVAKRGQDVALRCDPISGHVSLFWYQQALGQGPEFLTYFQNEAQLDKSGLPSDRFFAERPEGSVSTLKIQRTQQEDSAVYLCASSLDRGLYNEQFFGPGTRLTVL.

This clonotype was seen a few times. The chain has TRBV4-1 and TRBJ1-3; 8 positions agree with TRBD1. This CDR3 has 18 amino acids. CDR1 and CDR2 from the germline V gene are MGHRA and YSYEKL. With V trimmed by 2 bases and J by 1 base, 10 bases remained unmatched. This CDR3 is CASSQLRTRGRSGNTIYF. CDR3 coding DNA: TGCGCCAGCAGCCAACTAAGGACCAGGGGGCGGTCTGGAAACACCATATATTTT.

This clonotype was observed many times. V usage is TRBV7-9 and J usage is TRBJ1-1; no reliable D call. The germline gives CDR1 SEHNR, CDR2 FQNEAQ (reference sequence). The V and J ends lost 0 bases and 2 bases respectively, with 4 bases between them. The CDR3 runs 13 residues. CDR3 region: CASSLAANTEAFF. CDR3 in DNA: TGTGCCAGCAGCTTAGCGGCAAACACTGAAGCTTTCTTT.

Here the CDR3 DNA reads TGCGCCAGCGAACCGGGACAGGGGCTCGACGAGCAGTACTTC. This encodes CASEPGQGLDEQYF. The chain recombines TRBV5-1 with TRBJ2-7; 10 nucleotides align to TRBD1. CDR1 and CDR2 (germline): SGHRS, YFSETQ. The J segment lost 5 bases and the V segment lost 7 bases, leaving 9 bases of the junction unmatched. The CDR3 is 14 residues long.

This CDR3 is CSARVRSGLAGRNEQFF. The CDR3, as DNA: TGCAGTGCTAGGGTCCGCTCGGGACTAGCGGGACGCAATGAGCAGTTCTTC. The chain is built from TRBV20-1 and TRBJ2-1; 13 bases fit TRBD2. The CDR3 runs 17 residues. Per germline, CDR1 DFQATT and CDR2 SNEGSKA (reference sequence). J lost 6 bases, V lost 3 bases, and 11 bases had no gene match.

The V call is TRBV11-3, the J call TRBJ2-7; 7 nucleotides agree with TRBD2. The ends lost 4 bases at V and 2 bases at J; junction bases unmatched: 8. This CDR3 region has 15 residues. Germline V gene sequence: CDR1 SGHNT, CDR2 YENEEA. CDR3 sequence: CASSSGGSSAYEQYF. CDR3 DNA: TGTGCCAGCAGCTCCGGGGGGAGCAGTGCCTACGAGCAGTACTTC.

This clonotype has ten or more counts. The CDR3 DNA sequence: TGTGCCAGCAGCTTGGGTGCTAGTCTTCCGAACAATGAGCAGTTCTTC. Its translation: CASSLGASLPNNEQFF. This chain uses TRBV5-4 with TRBJ2-1, with D hard to call. The CDR3 loop spans 16 amino acids. Germline V gene lookup returns CDR1 SGHNT and CDR2 YYREEE (reference sequence). The V and J ends lost 0 bases and 5 bases respectively, with 15 bases between them.

This clonotype was recorded many times. J is TRBJ2-1 and V is TRBV18; D uncertain. V was shortened by 1 base and J by 0 bases, with 10 bases between the two germline ends. Germline V gene lookup returns CDR1 KGHSH and CDR2 LQKENI. The CDR3 spans 16 residues. The CDR3 DNA reads TGTGCCAGCTCACCACAAGCACCGAGCTCCTACAATGAGCAGTTCTTC. Translated: CASSPQAPSSYNEQFF.

Worth noting for this clonotype: One end of the junction is discordant with germline, which a read error may explain. This chain joins TRBV5-1 and TRBJ1-5; D is possibly TRBD1 (6 bases). The CDR3 spans 14 residues. Germline V CDR1 and CDR2: SGHRS, YFSETQ. The CDR3 here is CVSSLDGGTMPQHF. CDR3 coding DNA: TGCGTCAGCAGCTTGGACGGGGGCACGATGCCCCAGCATTTT.

This clonotype was observed many times. This chain joins TRBV6-5 and TRBJ1-1, with 9 positions matching TRBD1. V shed 5 bases and J 3 bases; nucleotides not matched to a gene: 4. CDR3 size: 14 residues. Looked up from germline, CDR1 is MNHEY and CDR2 is SVGAGI. CDR3 loop: CASSAWTGDTEAFF. CDR3 sequence (DNA): TGTGCCAGCAGTGCATGGACAGGGGACACTGAAGCTTTCTTT.

This clonotype appeared a few times. This could be a read error, since a much larger clone is one nucleotide away. The chain employs TRBV5-1 and TRBJ2-1; D is perhaps TRBD1 (6 bases). Germline CDR1 SGHRS, CDR2 YFSETQ. The CDR3 is made up of 13 amino acids. The V end was cut by 1 base, the J end by 10 bases, with 12 bases between. The CDR3 is CASSLFQTGEQFF. The CDR3 DNA is TGCGCCAGCAGCTTGTTCCAGACAGGAGAGCAGTTCTTC.

This clonotype was observed many times. V gene TRBV6-4 combines with J gene TRBJ2-1; 11 bases agree with TRBD2. Germline V gene lookup returns CDR1 MRHNA and CDR2 SNTAGT. The CDR3 spans 14 residues. Trimming at V came to 4 bases and at J to 5 bases, leaving 1 base not matched to a gene. The CDR3 sequence is CASSGLAGNNEQFF. In nucleotides, the CDR3 is TGTGCCAGCAGTGGACTAGCGGGAAACAATGAGCAGTTCTTC.

The chain is built from TRBV5-1 and TRBJ1-3, with a possible D match to TRBD1 (5 bases). CDR1 SGHRS and CDR2 YFSETQ come from the germline V gene. This CDR3 is built from 15 residues. The V gene lost 5 bases and the J gene lost 2 bases, with 14 bases spanning the gap. CDR3 in amino acids: CASSSRAFAGNTIYF. CDR3 coding DNA: TGCGCCAGCAGTTCCAGGGCGTTCGCTGGAAACACCATATATTTT.

This chain uses TRBV7-9 with TRBJ2-3, with TRBD1 matching over 8 bases. CDR3 size: 16 residues. V gave up 1 base and J gave up 3 bases; unmatched junction bases: 6. CDR1 and CDR2 (germline): SEHNR, FQNEAQ (reference sequence). The CDR3 reads CASSLGVGTGTDTQYF. Here the CDR3 DNA reads TGTGCCAGCAGCTTAGGAGTAGGGACAGGAACAGATACGCAGTATTTT.

The V call is TRBV6-1, the J call TRBJ2-1, with a tentative D call TRBD2 (6 bases). The CDR3 consists of 16 residues. CDR1 MNHNS and CDR2 SASEGT come from the germline V gene. Trimming stripped 2 bases from V and 5 bases from J, with 16 bases between. CDR3 residues: CASSELAGWGHNEQFF. DNA of the CDR3: TGTGCCAGCAGTGAACTGGCGGGATGGGGCCACAATGAGCAGTTCTTC.

V usage is TRBV24-1 and J usage is TRBJ1-2, with TRBD1 as a possible D gene (5 bases). V was cut by 7 bases and J by 2 bases, with 13 bases left in between. The V gene's germline CDR1 is KGHDR and CDR2 SFDVKD. The CDR3 runs 14 residues. The CDR3: CATSAAGGNYGYTF. The CDR3 region has the DNA TGTGCCACCAGCGCCGCCGGGGGGAACTATGGCTACACCTTC.

The chain carries TRBV9 and TRBJ2-1; 7 bases are shared with TRBD2. Losses at the gene ends were 2 bases for V and 3 bases for J; bases not matched to a gene: 5. Germline CDR1 SGDLS, CDR2 YYNGEE. The CDR3 totals 15 residues. The CDR3 is CASSVGGRSYNEQFF. The CDR3 nucleotides read TGTGCCAGCAGCGTCGGCGGGAGAAGCTACAATGAGCAGTTCTTC.

The table lists this clonotype with a count of one. At one end the junction does not follow the germline gene, possibly because of a read error. CDR3 coding DNA: TGTGCCTGCAGCAAGGACAGGGCCTACGAGCAGTACTTC. It specifies CACSKDRAYEQYF. This rearrangement joins TRBV3-1 to TRBJ2-7; 8 nucleotides align to TRBD1. The CDR3 runs to 13 residues. Germline CDR1 reads LGHDT; CDR2 reads YNNKEL (reference sequence).

Turning to this clonotype: With a much larger clone just one base away, this may be a read error. The CDR3 nucleotides are TGCGCCAGCAGCTTGGAACAGGGGGCTTCTGAAGCTTTCTTT. The encoded protein is CASSLEQGASEAFF. The chain uses TRBV5-1 and TRBJ1-1, with 9 bases aligning to TRBD1. V was clipped by 0 bases and J by 6 bases; unmatched bases: 3. CDR1 SGHRS and CDR2 YFSETQ come from the germline V gene. The CDR3 spans 14 residues.

This clonotype was seen ten or more times. This sequence joins TRBV6-1 and TRBJ1-1, with TRBD1 matching 12 bases. Per germline, CDR1 MNHNS and CDR2 SASEGT. V shed 11 bases and J 1 base; nucleotides not matched to a gene: 8. This CDR3 region has 15 residues. CDR3 protein: CACRDRGRANTEAFF. The CDR3 bases are TGTGCCTGCCGGGACAGGGGGCGCGCGAACACTGAAGCTTTCTTT.